This TCR beta chain came from a study of cytomegalovirus exposure and HLA in healthy donors. Background on the study: Tens of millions of unique TCRs, all from HLA-typed donors, were included in an early release of the data. Researchers found that just over 80% of around 400 genotyped donors fell within the Caucasian-associated ancestry cluster. Study conclusions and caveats: In a later analysis, TCR beta V- and J-gene trimming was associated with a missense DCLRE1C variant.

On this clone: Its antigen is undetermined.

Germline lookup yields CDR1 MGHRA and CDR2 YSYEKL. The CDR3 extends over 17 amino acids. Trimming cost V 0 bases and J 5 bases, with 17 bases left between them. PCR used 60 Vbeta primers and 13 Jbeta primers. TCRdb keeps only in-frame clones here, not all; method: immunoSEQ multiplex PCR. Among about 150,000 clones listed, around 79% were seen once. This TCR came from a human donor in good health. The material sequenced was PBMCs. J is TRBJ1-5 and V is TRBV4-1; possibly TRBD1 for D (5 bases). CDR3 region: CASSQDGGVDRYQPQHF. In DNA form, the CDR3 reads TGCGCCAGCAGCCAAGATGGGGGGGTGGATAGGTATCAGCCCCAGCATTTT.